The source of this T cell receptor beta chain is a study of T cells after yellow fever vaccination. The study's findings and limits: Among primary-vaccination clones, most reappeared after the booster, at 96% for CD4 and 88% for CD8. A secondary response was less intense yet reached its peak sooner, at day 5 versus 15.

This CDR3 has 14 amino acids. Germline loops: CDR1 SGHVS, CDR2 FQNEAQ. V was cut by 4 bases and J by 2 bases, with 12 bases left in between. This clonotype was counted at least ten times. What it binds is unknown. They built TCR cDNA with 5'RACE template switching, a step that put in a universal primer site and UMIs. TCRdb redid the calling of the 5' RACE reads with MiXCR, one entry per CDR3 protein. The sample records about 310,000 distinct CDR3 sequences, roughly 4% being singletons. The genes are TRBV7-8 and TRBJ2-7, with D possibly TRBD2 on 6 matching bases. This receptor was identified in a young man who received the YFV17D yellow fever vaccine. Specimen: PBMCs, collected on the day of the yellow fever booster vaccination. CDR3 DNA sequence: TGTGCCAGCAGCTCCGGCCCGGGAGCCTACGAGCAGTACTTC. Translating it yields CASSSGPGAYEQYF.